These T cell receptor beta chains were read from a single sample in a study of cytomegalovirus exposure and HLA in healthy donors. Sequencing was performed with immunoSEQ multiplex PCR; in TCRdb, only in-frame clones are kept and a portion is missing. The repertoire consists of fewer than 120,000 clones, with roughly 84% occurring once and the leading ten covering roughly 6.2%. The sequenced material came from PBMCs. These TCRs come from a man aged 25-40 years in good health and CMV-seropositive. Each CDR3 is given with its conserved first and last residue. D genes are given only for firm matches. The listing skips clone size in some rows; elsewhere it reads once, few, many or a size class.

J	D	V	size	CDR3	DNA
TRBJ1-2	NA	TRBV4-3	NA	CASSQDRALYGYTF	TGCGCCAGCAGCCAAGACAGGGCTCTCTATGGCTACACCTTC
TRBJ1-3	NA	TRBV30	NA	CAWEGRGPSGNTIYF	TGTGCCTGGGAAGGGAGGGGCCCCTCTGGAAACACCATATATTTT
TRBJ2-7	TRBD1	TRBV6-5	NA	CASSYAGQGYEQYF	TGTGCCAGCAGTTACGCGGGACAGGGTTACGAGCAGTACTTC
TRBJ2-7	TRBD1	TRBV30	NA	CAWSGQGYEQYF	TGTGCCTGGAGTGGACAGGGCTACGAGCAGTACTTC
TRBJ2-7	TRBD2	TRBV27	NA	CASSLGGGPPYEQYF	TGTGCCAGCAGTTTAGGCGGGGGGCCCCCCTACGAGCAGTACTTC
TRBJ1-6	NA	TRBV11-3	NA	CASSYYPRDWGSPLHF	TGTGCCAGCAGCTACTACCCTAGGGACTGGGGTTCACCCCTCCACTTT
TRBJ2-5	NA	TRBV5-4	once	CASSLALRVQETQYF	TGTGCCAGCAGCTTGGCCCTGAGGGTACAAGAGACCCAGTACTTC
TRBJ2-1	TRBD2	TRBV10-1	NA	CASTCSGDSYNEQFF	TGCGCCAGCACATGTAGCGGGGATAGCTACAATGAGCAGTTCTTC
TRBJ2-3	TRBD2	TRBV4-2	few	CASSQTSGGADTQYF	TGTGCCAGCAGCCAGACTAGCGGGGGGGCAGATACGCAGTATTTT
TRBJ2-3	TRBD2	TRBV4-1	NA	CASSRPGLAGTDTQYF	TGCGCCAGCAGCCGACCGGGACTAGCGGGCACAGATACGCAGTATTTT
TRBJ1-2	NA	TRBV25-1	NA	CASSEGGGNYGYTF	TGTGCCAGCAGTGAGGGGGGGGGTAACTATGGCTACACCTTC
TRBJ1-5	NA	TRBV10-3	NA	CAISAGNQPQHF	TGTGCCATCAGTGCGGGCAATCAGCCCCAGCATTTT
TRBJ2-4	NA	TRBV7-9	NA	CASSPGALQYF	TGTGCCAGCAGCCCAGGGGCTCTTCAGTACTTC
TRBJ2-2	TRBD2	TRBV30	NA	CAWSLGLANTGELFF	TGTGCCTGGAGCCTGGGACTAGCGAACACCGGGGAGCTGTTTTTT
TRBJ1-5	TRBD1	TRBV5-8	NA	CASGPETGDRNQPQHF	TGTGCCAGCGGCCCCGAGACAGGGGACCGCAATCAGCCCCAGCATTTT
TRBJ2-5	TRBD2	TRBV19	NA	CASSIAGTSGTRETQYF	TGTGCCAGTAGTATAGCCGGGACTAGCGGCACCCGAGAGACCCAGTACTTC
TRBJ1-1	NA	TRBV5-1	once	CASSPDILGTEAFF	TGCGCCAGCAGCCCGGACATCTTGGGCACTGAAGCTTTCTTT
TRBJ1-2	NA	TRBV2	NA	CASYARVNGYTF	TGTGCCAGTTACGCCAGGGTCAATGGCTACACCTTC
TRBJ2-3	TRBD2	TRBV7-3	NA	CASSSNSRGGADTQYF	TGTGCCAGCAGCTCCAATTCTCGCGGGGGGGCAGATACGCAGTATTTT
TRBJ2-7	NA	TRBV10-1	NA	CASSDPGVYEQYF	TGCGCCAGCAGCGACCCAGGCGTCTACGAGCAGTACTTC
TRBJ2-2	TRBD2	TRBV25-1	NA	CASSEGIAGARGTGELFF	TGTGCCAGCAGTGAAGGTATAGCGGGGGCCCGGGGGACCGGGGAGCTGTTTTTT
TRBJ1-1	TRBD1	TRBV5-1	NA	CASSPDRANTEAFF	TGCGCCAGCAGCCCGGACAGGGCGAACACTGAAGCTTTCTTT
TRBJ2-6	TRBD2	TRBV13	once	CASSLWTSGGSGANVLTF	TGTGCCAGCAGCCTTTGGACTAGCGGGGGCTCTGGGGCCAACGTCCTGACTTTC
TRBJ2-7	NA	TRBV10-1	NA	CASAQGGEVYEQYF	TGCGCCAGCGCTCAGGGGGGAGAGGTATACGAGCAGTACTTC
TRBJ1-5	NA	TRBV6-1	NA	CASSEVRGQPQHF	TGTGCCAGCAGTGAAGTAAGGGGCCAGCCCCAGCATTTT
TRBJ1-3	NA	TRBV25-1	few	CASSESASWSSGNTIYF	TGTGCCAGCAGTGAATCCGCCTCTTGGAGCTCTGGAAACACCATATATTTT